This T cell receptor (beta chain) stems from a study of T cell responses to AZD1222 COVID-19 vaccine. The method was immunoSEQ multiplex PCR; TCRdb's version includes in-frame clones alone and lacks a portion of them. The table lists about 110,000 clones, around nine tenths of them singletons. A note on this clone: The antigen is undetermined.

The CDR3 is made up of 11 amino acids. In germline, CDR1 is DFQATT, CDR2 SNEGSKA (reference sequence). Trimming cost V 3 bases and J 3 bases, with 4 bases left between them. Study results and limitations: The donor cohort was predominantly white British with a female majority, and clonal diversity may have been underestimated.

The TCR sequence derives from an adult in good health. This sample comprised peripheral blood, obtained on day 0 of AZD1222 vaccination. The chain carries TRBV20-1 and TRBJ2-3; D not resolved. CDR3 nucleotide sequence: TGCAGTGCTAGCCTGACAGATACGCAGTATTTT. Translation: CSASLTDTQYF.